The T cell receptor beta chain under discussion was sequenced for a study of T cell changes during pregnancy in multiple sclerosis. The table came from immunoSEQ multiplex PCR; TCRdb's copy has only in-frame clones and leaves some out. The sample consists of tens of thousands of clones, 85% to 90% of them appearing once. V gave up 4 bases and J gave up 2 bases, with 12 bases separating them. The CDR3 sequence is 14 residues long. The germline gives CDR1 MNHNY, CDR2 SVGAGI (reference sequence). The chain uses TRBV6-6 and TRBJ2-7; possibly TRBD2 for D (7 bases). Sequenced here: CD8+ T cells from peripheral blood mononuclear cells, sampled before pregnancy. This clonotype originated in a female donor with multiple sclerosis, enrolled in a pregnancy study. The CDR3 DNA sequence: TGTGCCAGCAGTTGGGCGGGGGCTGCCTACGAGCAGTACTTC. Translating it yields CASSWAGAAYEQYF.